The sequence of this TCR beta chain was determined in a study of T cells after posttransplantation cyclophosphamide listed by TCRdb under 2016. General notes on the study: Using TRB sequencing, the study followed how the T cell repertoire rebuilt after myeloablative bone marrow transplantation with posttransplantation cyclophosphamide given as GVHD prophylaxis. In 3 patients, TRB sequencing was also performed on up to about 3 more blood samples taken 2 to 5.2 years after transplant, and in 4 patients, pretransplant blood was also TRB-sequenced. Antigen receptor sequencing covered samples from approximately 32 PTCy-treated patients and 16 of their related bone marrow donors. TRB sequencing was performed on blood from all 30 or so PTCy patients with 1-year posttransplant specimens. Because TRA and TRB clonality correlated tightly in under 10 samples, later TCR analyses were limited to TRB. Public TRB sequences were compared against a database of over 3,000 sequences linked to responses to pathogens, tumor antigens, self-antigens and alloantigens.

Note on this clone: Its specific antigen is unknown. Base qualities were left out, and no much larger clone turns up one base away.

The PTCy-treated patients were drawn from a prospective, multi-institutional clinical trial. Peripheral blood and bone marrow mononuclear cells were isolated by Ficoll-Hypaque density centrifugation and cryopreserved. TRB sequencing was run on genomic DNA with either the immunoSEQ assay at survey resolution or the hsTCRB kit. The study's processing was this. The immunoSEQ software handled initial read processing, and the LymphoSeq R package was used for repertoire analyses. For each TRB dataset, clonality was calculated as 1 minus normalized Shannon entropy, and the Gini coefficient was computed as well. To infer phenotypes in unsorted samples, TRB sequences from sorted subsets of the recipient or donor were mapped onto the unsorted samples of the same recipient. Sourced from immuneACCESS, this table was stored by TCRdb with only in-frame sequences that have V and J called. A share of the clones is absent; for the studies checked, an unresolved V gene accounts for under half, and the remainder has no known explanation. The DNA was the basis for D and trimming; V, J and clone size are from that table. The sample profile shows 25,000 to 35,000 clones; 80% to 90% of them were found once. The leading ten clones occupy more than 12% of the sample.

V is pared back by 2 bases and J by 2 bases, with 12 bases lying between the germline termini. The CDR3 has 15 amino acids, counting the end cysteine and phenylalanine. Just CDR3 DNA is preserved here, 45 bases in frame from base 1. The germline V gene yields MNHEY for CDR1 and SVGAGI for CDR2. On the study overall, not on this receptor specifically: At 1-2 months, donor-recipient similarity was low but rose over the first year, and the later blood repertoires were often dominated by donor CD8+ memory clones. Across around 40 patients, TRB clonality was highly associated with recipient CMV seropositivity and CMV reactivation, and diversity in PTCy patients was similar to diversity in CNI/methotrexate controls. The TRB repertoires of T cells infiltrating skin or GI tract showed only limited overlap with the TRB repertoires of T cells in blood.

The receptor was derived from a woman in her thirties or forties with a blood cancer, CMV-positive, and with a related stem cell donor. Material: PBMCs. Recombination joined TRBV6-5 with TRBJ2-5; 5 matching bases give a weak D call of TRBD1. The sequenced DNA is TGTGCCAGCAGTTACGTCTTAGCAGGGCAAGAGACCCAGTACTTC. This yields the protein CASSYVLAGQETQYF.